Sequencing of this T cell receptor beta chain was carried out in a study of human T cells and chemical hapten exposure. Time point specified: patch test 1, 2 weeks after DPC sensitization. Described treatment: therapeutic diphenylcyclopropenone sensitization with weekly scalp DPC. TCRdb ran MiXCR on the RACE reads and lists one entry per CDR3 protein. The sample yields 350,000 or so distinct CDR3 sequences, about 7% seen once. Sample: whole blood, taken in connection with sensitization to the hapten diphenylcyclopropenone (DPC). This TCR was recovered from a woman aged 18-29 years with alopecia areata. Some clones in this sample may be carry-over from other donors' samples.

The CDR3 DNA sequence: TGTGCCAGCAGCGCGTCCCTAGGGACCTGGAGGAATGAGCAGTTCTTC. Protein: CASSASLGTWRNEQFF. This rearrangement joins TRBV7-2 to TRBJ2-1; D may be TRBD1 or TRBD2 (5 bases each). V was cut by 5 bases and J by 7 bases, with 21 bases left in between. Germline loops: CDR1 SGHTA, CDR2 FQGNSA. The CDR3 totals 16 residues.